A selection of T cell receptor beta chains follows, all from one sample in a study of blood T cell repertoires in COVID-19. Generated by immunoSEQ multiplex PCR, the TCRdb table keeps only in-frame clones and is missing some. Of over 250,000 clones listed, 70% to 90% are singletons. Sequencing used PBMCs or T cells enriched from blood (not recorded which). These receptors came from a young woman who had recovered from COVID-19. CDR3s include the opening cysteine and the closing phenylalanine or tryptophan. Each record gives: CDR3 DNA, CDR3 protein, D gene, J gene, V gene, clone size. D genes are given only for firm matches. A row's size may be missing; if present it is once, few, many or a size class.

TGTGCCTGGAGTGTACGAAGGGGCCAGCTGGAGACCCAGTACTTC | CAWSVRRGQLETQYF | NA | TRBJ2-5 | TRBV30 | NA
TGTGCCAGCAGCTTAGGACAGAGTCGCTCTGGAAACACCATATATTTT | CASSLGQSRSGNTIYF | NA | TRBJ1-3 | TRBV7-6 | NA
TGTGCCACCAAAGGCAGGGGGGTAGAGACCCAGTACTTC | CATKGRGVETQYF | NA | TRBJ2-5 | TRBV24-1 | NA
TGTGCCAGCAGCTTGTGGCGGGGGCGCGACGTGGCCACCGGGGAGCTGTTTTTT | CASSLWRGRDVATGELFF | NA | TRBJ2-2 | TRBV5-8 | NA
TGTGCAAGTCGCTCTCCTCCTAGGGGTGGCTACGAGCAGTACTTC | CASRSPPRGGYEQYF | NA | TRBJ2-7 | TRBV12-2 | NA
TGTGCCAGCAGCCCCGGACTAGCCGGCACAGATACGCAGTATTTT | CASSPGLAGTDTQYF | TRBD2 | TRBJ2-3 | TRBV9 | NA
TGCGCCAGCAGCTTATCCCCCCGGCAGGGTGTAGAAAAACTGTTTTTT | CASSLSPRQGVEKLFF | NA | TRBJ1-4 | TRBV5-1 | NA
TGTGCCAGCAGCGCCCTAAGGACTTCGGCGCACTATGGCTACACCTTC | CASSALRTSAHYGYTF | NA | TRBJ1-2 | TRBV7-8 | NA
TGTGCCAGCTCAATCCCACAAGAGACCCAGTACTTC | CASSIPQETQYF | NA | TRBJ2-5 | TRBV18 | NA
TGTGCCAGGACAGGGATTAGGGCTGAAGCTTTCTTT | CARTGIRAEAFF | TRBD1 | TRBJ1-1 | TRBV2 | NA
TGCGCCAGCAGCTTCGGGTTGAACACTGAAGCTTTCTTT | CASSFGLNTEAFF | NA | TRBJ1-1 | TRBV5-1 | NA
TGTGCCAGCAGCCCGGGAGTTGGCCCAGGAGATACGCAGTATTTT | CASSPGVGPGDTQYF | NA | TRBJ2-3 | TRBV2 | NA
TGTGCCAGCAGACAGTCCAGCACAGATACGCAGTATTTT | CASRQSSTDTQYF | NA | TRBJ2-3 | TRBV12-3/TRBV12-4 | NA
TGTGCCAGCAGTTCTCCGGGACAGGGGAACTATGGCTACACCTTC | CASSSPGQGNYGYTF | TRBD1 | TRBJ1-2 | TRBV28 | NA
TGTGCCTCACCGGGACAGCTTTCAGATACGCAGTATTTT | CASPGQLSDTQYF | TRBD1 | TRBJ2-3 | TRBV30 | NA
TGTGCCACCAGTGACGAGACAGGGGGAATAAATCAGCCCCAGCATTTT | CATSDETGGINQPQHF | TRBD1 | TRBJ1-5 | TRBV24-1 | NA
TGCGCCAGCAGCTCAGTTGCTAACTATGGCTACACCTTC | CASSSVANYGYTF | NA | TRBJ1-2 | TRBV4-1 | NA
TGTGCCAGCAGCGGACGACTAGCTCTTAGCACAGATACGCAGTATTTT | CASSGRLALSTDTQYF | TRBD2 | TRBJ2-3 | TRBV9 | once
TGCGCCAGCAGCTTCCGGGCCGGGGGGGATGGCTACACCTTC | CASSFRAGGDGYTF | NA | TRBJ1-2 | TRBV5-1 | few
TGTGCCAGCAGTGATGGTACTTTCGGGAACACCGGGGAGCTGTTTTTT | CASSDGTFGNTGELFF | NA | TRBJ2-2 | TRBV25-1 | NA
TGTGCCAGCAGTCCGGGACAGGGGACTGGCTACACCTTC | CASSPGQGTGYTF | TRBD1 | TRBJ1-2 | TRBV2 | NA
TGTGCCAGCAGGGGGGGTTACTCAGACGGCGAGCAGTACTTC | CASRGGYSDGEQYF | NA | TRBJ2-7 | TRBV27 | NA